The rows below give T cell receptor beta chains drawn from one sample of a study of blood T cell repertoires in COVID-19. Sequencing was performed with immunoSEQ multiplex PCR; in TCRdb, only in-frame clones are kept and a portion is missing. The sample gives about 240,000 clones, 83% of which show up once; about 3.8% is in the top ten. Sequencing was done on a sample of PBMCs or T cells enriched from blood (not recorded which). The receptor source for this set is a woman between 40 and 55 years old who had been exposed to COVID-19. Each CDR3 is given with its conserved first and last residue. D genes are given only for firm matches. Some rows have no size entry. The others give once, few or many, or a class for an expanded clone.

CDR3nt	CDR3aa	abundance	v_gene	d_gene	j_gene
TGTGCCAGCAGCTTACTCGGGGGGGGGACTGAAGCTTTCTTT	CASSLLGGGTEAFF	.	TRBV11-2	.	TRBJ1-1
TGTGCCAGCAGCTCTCCTTCCGGGACAGCATTTAGGGGCAATCAGCCCCAGCATTTT	CASSSPSGTAFRGNQPQHF	.	TRBV7-9	TRBD1	TRBJ1-5
TGTGCCAGCAGTCTCACAGGGGGCTCGGACACTGAAGCTTTCTTT	CASSLTGGSDTEAFF	few	TRBV3-1/TRBV3-2	TRBD1	TRBJ1-1
TGTGCCAGCAGCTTAGGAAGACAGGGGCCTAATTCACCCCTCCACTTT	CASSLGRQGPNSPLHF	.	TRBV7-9	TRBD1	TRBJ1-6
TGTGCCAGCAGCCCCCGACAGGGCGAATACTATGGCTACACCTTC	CASSPRQGEYYGYTF	.	TRBV27	TRBD1	TRBJ1-2
TGTGCCAGCAGCTCCGGGATGGGGACACTCGACTATGGCTACACCTTC	CASSSGMGTLDYGYTF	.	TRBV7-2	.	TRBJ1-2
TGTGCCAGCAGCTTTCGATCCGGTTACAGGGGAAATCAGCCCCAGCATTTT	CASSFRSGYRGNQPQHF	.	TRBV5-6	TRBD1	TRBJ1-5
TGTGCCAGCAGTTACGTCCCGGGACAGGGTACCTCTTTCTTT	CASSYVPGQGTSFF	.	TRBV6-2/TRBV6-3	TRBD1	TRBJ1-1
TGCGCCAGCAGCTACCCCGGGACAGGGGAAGGAAACACCATATATTTT	CASSYPGTGEGNTIYF	.	TRBV4-1	TRBD1	TRBJ1-3
TGTGCCAGCAGCTTTGGGGGGTGGGACACTGAAGCTTTCTTT	CASSFGGWDTEAFF	.	TRBV11-2	.	TRBJ1-1
TGCGCCAGCAGCCCCCAAAGCGACAGTTCCGGCTACACCTTC	CASSPQSDSSGYTF	.	TRBV4-3	.	TRBJ1-2
TGTGCCAGCGAGGGGCCTGGCGGGGGCCCACAAGAGACCCAGTACTTC	CASEGPGGGPQETQYF	.	TRBV5-4	.	TRBJ2-5
TGTGCCAGTAGTATTGGGGACATTGAAGCTTTCTTT	CASSIGDIEAFF	.	TRBV19	.	TRBJ1-1
TGTGCCAGCAGTTTAACGACAGATAACTATGGCTACACCTTC	CASSLTTDNYGYTF	once	TRBV6-6	.	TRBJ1-2
TGTGCCAGCAGTGCTCCCCGACAGGGTGGAGGAAACACCATATATTTT	CASSAPRQGGGNTIYF	few	TRBV2	TRBD1	TRBJ1-3
TGTGCCAGCAGTCGAAGACAGTCCTACGAGCAGTACTTC	CASSRRQSYEQYF	.	TRBV28	.	TRBJ2-7
TGTGCCAGCAGCGTGACAACCGGGACTAGCGGTTACAATGAGCAGTTCTTC	CASSVTTGTSGYNEQFF	.	TRBV5-5	TRBD2	TRBJ2-1
TGTGCCAGCAGTGTGACTGTCGGGGAAAGCTCCTATAATTCACCCCTCCACTTT	CASSVTVGESSYNSPLHF	.	TRBV7-8	.	TRBJ1-6
TGTGCCAGCAGTTTACGACAGGGCTATGGCTACACCTTC	CASSLRQGYGYTF	.	TRBV27	TRBD1	TRBJ1-2
TGTGCCATAACCCCGGGACAGTATGGCTACACCTTC	CAITPGQYGYTF	.	TRBV28	TRBD1	TRBJ1-2
TGTGCCAGCAGCAGTAGCCACAATGAGCAGTTCTTC	CASSSSHNEQFF	.	TRBV12-3/TRBV12-4	.	TRBJ2-1
TGCAGCGTGGGGGACAGCTTCCCCGATAACTCTCCTCACTATGGCTACACCTTC	CSVGDSFPDNSPHYGYTF	.	TRBV29-1	TRBD1	TRBJ1-2
TGTGCCATTAGACAGGGGGCGGATGAAAAACTGTTTTTT	CAIRQGADEKLFF	.	TRBV12-3/TRBV12-4	TRBD1	TRBJ1-4
TGTGCCAGCAGTGAGAGGAGCGGGGTCTTCGGTGAGCAGTTCTTC	CASSERSGVFGEQFF	.	TRBV2	TRBD2	TRBJ2-1
TGTGCCAGCAGTTACTACGGGACAGGGGGCGCTTCTGGCTACACCTTC	CASSYYGTGGASGYTF	.	TRBV6-5	TRBD1	TRBJ1-2
TGTGCCAGTAGTGGACAGGGGAAGCCCTATAGCAATCAGCCCCAGCATTTT	CASSGQGKPYSNQPQHF	.	TRBV19	TRBD1	TRBJ1-5
TGCGCCAGCAGCTTGGAATGGAGAGACAGGGGCCCCTGGAGTTATGGCTACACCTTC	CASSLEWRDRGPWSYGYTF	.	TRBV5-1	TRBD1	TRBJ1-2
TGTGCCAGCAGTTACAGACCCTACGAGCAGTACTTC	CASSYRPYEQYF	.	TRBV12-3/TRBV12-4	.	TRBJ2-7
TGTGCCAGCATCCAATCGACGACGGGGACTGAAGCTTTCTTT	CASIQSTTGTEAFF	.	TRBV2	.	TRBJ1-1
TGTGCCAGTAGTATAGAACCAGGGGCGCACTATGGCTACACCTTC	CASSIEPGAHYGYTF	once	TRBV19	.	TRBJ1-2
TGTGCCAGCAGCAAAGTAAAGGGACATCCACCTCATGAAAAACTGTTTTTT	CASSKVKGHPPHEKLFF	.	TRBV21-1	.	TRBJ1-4
TGCGCCAGCAGCTTGGAGCGGGCAGGACCTGAAGCTTTCTTT	CASSLERAGPEAFF	.	TRBV5-1	.	TRBJ1-1